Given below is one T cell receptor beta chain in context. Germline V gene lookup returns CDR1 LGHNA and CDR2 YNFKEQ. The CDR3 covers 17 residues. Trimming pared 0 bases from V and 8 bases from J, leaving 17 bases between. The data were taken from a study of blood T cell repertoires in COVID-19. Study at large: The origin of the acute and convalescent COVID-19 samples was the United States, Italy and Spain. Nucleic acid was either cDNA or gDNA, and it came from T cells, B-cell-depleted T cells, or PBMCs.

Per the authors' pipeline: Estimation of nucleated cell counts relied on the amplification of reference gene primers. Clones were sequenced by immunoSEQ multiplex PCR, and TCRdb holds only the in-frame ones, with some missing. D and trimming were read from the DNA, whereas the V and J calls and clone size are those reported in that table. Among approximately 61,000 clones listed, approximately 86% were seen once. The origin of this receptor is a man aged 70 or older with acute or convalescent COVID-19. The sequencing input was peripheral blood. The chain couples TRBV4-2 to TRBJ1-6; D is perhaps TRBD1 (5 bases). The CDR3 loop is CASSQETNGLRDSPLHF. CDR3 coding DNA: TGTGCCAGCAGCCAAGAAACGAACGGCCTCAGGGATTCACCCCTCCACTTT.